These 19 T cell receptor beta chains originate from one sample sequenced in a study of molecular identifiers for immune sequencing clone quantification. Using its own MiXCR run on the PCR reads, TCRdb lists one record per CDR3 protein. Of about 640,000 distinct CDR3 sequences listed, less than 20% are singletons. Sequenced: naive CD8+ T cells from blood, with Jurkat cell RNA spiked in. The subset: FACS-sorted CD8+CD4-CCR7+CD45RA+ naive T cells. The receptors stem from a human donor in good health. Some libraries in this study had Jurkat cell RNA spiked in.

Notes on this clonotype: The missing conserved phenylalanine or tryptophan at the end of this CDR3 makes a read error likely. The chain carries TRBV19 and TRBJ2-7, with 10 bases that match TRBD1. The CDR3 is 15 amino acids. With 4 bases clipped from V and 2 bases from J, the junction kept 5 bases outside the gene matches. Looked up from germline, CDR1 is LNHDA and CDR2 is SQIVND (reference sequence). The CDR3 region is CASSNAGQGPYEQYY. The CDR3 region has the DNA TGTGCCAGTAGTAATGCGGGACAGGGGCCCTACGAGCAGTACTAC.

The CDR3 nucleotides read TGTGCCAGCAGGCCGTGGGACAGGGCCTACGAGCAGTACTTC. Its protein is CASRPWDRAYEQYF. The rearrangement joins TRBV12-3 or TRBV12-4 to TRBJ2-7; 9 positions match TRBD1. The CDR3 is 14 amino acids. The trim removed 6 bases at V and 2 bases at J, leaving 5 bases unmatched.

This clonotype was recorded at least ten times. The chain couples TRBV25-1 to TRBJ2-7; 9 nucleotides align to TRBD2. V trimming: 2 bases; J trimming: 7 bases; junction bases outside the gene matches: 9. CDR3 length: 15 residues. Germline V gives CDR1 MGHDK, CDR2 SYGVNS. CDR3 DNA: TGTGCCAGCAGTGAAGGAGTAGCGGGAGTAGGTGAGCAGTACTTC. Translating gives CASSEGVAGVGEQYF.

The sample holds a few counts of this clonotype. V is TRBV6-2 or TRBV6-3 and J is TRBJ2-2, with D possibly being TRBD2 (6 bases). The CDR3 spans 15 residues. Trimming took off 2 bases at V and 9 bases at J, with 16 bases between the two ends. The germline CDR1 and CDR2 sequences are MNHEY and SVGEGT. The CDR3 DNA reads TGTGCCAGCAGTTACGGGACTGGAGTCTTTCGGGAGCTGTTTTTT. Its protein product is CASSYGTGVFRELFF.

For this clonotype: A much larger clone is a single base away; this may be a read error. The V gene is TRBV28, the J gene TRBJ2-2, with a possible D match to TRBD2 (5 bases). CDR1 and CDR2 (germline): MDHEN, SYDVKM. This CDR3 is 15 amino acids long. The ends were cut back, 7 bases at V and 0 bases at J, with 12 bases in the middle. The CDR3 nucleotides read TGTGCCAGCAAAAACGGGGATACGAACACCGGGGAGCTGTTTTTT. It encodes CASKNGDTNTGELFF.

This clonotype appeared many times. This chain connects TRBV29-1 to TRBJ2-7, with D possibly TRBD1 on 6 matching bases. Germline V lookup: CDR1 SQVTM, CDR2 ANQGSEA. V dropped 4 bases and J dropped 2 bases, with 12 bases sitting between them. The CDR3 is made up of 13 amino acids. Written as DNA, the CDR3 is TGCAGCGTTGGAGGGGGATCTACCTACGAGCAGTACTTC. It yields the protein CSVGGGSTYEQYF.

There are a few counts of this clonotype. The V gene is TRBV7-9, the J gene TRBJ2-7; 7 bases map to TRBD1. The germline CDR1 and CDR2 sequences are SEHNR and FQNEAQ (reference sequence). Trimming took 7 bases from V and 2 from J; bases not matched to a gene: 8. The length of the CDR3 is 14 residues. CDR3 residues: CASNDRDSAYEQYF. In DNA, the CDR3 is TGTGCCAGCAACGATCGGGACAGCGCCTACGAGCAGTACTTC. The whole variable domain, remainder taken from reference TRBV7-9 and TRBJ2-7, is DTGVSQNPRHKITKRGQNVTFRCDPISEHNRLYWYRQTLGQGPEFLTYFQNEAQLEKSRLLSDRFSAERPKGSFSTLEIQRTEQGDSAMYLCASNDRDSAYEQYFGPGTRLTVT.

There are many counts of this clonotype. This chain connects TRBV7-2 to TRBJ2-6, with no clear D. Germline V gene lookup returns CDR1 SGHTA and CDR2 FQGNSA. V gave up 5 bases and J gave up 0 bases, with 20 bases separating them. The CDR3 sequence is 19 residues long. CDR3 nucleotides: TGTGCCAGCAGCGATATGCACGAACACCCCGACTCTGGGGCCAACGTCCTGACTTTC. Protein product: CASSDMHEHPDSGANVLTF.

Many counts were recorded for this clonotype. The CDR3 sequence: CASSLGTGSYEQYF. The DNA for the CDR3 is TGTGCCAGCAGCTTGGGGACGGGCAGCTACGAGCAGTACTTC. The chain joins TRBV11-2 to TRBJ2-7; D is tentatively TRBD1 or TRBD2 (5 bases each). The CDR3 runs 14 residues. V was trimmed by 3 bases and J by 3 bases, leaving 12 bases between them. In germline, CDR1 is SGHAT, CDR2 FQNNGV.

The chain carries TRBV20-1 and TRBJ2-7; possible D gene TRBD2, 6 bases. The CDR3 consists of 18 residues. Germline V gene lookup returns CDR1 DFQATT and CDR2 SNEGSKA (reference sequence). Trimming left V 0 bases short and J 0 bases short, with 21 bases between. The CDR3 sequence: CSARDWEARRMSSYEQYF. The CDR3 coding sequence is TGCAGTGCTAGAGATTGGGAGGCCCGACGCATGAGCTCCTACGAGCAGTACTTC.

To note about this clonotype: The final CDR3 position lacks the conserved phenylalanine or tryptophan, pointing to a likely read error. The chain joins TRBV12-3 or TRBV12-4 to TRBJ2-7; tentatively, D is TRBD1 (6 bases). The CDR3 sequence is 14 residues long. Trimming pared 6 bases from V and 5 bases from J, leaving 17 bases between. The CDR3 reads CASSRPHRAHEQYL. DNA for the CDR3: TGTGCCAGCAGCCGCCCCCACAGGGCCCACGAGCAGTACCTC.

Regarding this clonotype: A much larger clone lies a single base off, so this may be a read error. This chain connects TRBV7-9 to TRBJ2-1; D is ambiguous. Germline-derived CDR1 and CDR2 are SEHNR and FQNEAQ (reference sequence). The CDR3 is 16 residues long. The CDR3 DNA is TGTGCCAGCAGCTTAAAAGTGCTGAGCTCCCACAATGAGCAGTTCTTC. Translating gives CASSLKVLSSHNEQFF. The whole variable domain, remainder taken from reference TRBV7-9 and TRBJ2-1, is DTGVSQNPRHKITKRGQNVTFRCDPISEHNRLYWYRQTLGQGPEFLTYFQNEAQLEKSRLLSDRFSAERPKGSFSTLEIQRTEQGDSAMYLCASSLKVLSSHNEQFFGPGTRLTVL.

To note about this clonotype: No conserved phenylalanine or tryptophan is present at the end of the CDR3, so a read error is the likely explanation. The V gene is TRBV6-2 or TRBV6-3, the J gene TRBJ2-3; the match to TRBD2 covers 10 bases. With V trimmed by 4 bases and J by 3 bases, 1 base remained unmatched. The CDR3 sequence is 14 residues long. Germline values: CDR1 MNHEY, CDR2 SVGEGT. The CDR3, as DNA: TGTGCCAGCAGTTCGGGACTAGCGACAGATACGCAGTATCTT. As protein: CASSSGLATDTQYL.

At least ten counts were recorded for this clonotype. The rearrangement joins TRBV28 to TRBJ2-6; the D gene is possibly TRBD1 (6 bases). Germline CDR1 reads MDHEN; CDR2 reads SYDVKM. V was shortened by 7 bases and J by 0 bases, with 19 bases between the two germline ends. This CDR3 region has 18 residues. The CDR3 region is CASKTPGHNPSGANVLTF. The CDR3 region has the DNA TGTGCCAGCAAGACACCGGGACACAATCCCTCTGGGGCCAACGTCCTGACTTTC.

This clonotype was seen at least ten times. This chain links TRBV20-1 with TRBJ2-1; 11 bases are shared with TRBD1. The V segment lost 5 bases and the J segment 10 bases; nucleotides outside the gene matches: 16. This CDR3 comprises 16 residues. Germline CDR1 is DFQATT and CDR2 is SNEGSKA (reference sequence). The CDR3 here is CSAFTTGQGALLEQFF. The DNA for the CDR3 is TGCAGTGCTTTTACTACAGGACAGGGGGCTTTGCTCGAGCAGTTCTTC.

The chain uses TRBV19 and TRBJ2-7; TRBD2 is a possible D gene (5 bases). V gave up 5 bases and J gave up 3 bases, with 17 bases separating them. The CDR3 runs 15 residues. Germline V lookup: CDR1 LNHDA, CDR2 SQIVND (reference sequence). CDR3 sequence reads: CASSQSGEIVYEQYF. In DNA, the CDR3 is TGTGCCAGTAGTCAGAGCGGAGAGATAGTCTACGAGCAGTACTTC.

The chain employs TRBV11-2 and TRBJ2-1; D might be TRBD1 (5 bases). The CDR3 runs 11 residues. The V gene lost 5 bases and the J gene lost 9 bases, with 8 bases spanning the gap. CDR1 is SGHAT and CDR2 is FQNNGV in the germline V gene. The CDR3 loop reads CASSPQGEQFF. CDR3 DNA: TGTGCCAGCAGCCCTCAGGGTGAGCAGTTCTTC.

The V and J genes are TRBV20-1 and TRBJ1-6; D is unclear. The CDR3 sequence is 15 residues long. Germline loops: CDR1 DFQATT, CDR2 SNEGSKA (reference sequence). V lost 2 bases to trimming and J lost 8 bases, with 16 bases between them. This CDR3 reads CSARPGPRGYSPLHF. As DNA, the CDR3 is TGCAGTGCTAGACCAGGCCCGCGCGGCTATTCACCCCTCCACTTT.

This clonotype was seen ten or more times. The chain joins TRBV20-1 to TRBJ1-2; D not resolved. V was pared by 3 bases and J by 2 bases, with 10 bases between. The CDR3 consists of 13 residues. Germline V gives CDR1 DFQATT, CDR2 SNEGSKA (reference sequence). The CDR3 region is CSASRHQNYGYTF. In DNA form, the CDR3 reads TGCAGTGCTAGTCGACACCAGAACTATGGCTACACCTTC.